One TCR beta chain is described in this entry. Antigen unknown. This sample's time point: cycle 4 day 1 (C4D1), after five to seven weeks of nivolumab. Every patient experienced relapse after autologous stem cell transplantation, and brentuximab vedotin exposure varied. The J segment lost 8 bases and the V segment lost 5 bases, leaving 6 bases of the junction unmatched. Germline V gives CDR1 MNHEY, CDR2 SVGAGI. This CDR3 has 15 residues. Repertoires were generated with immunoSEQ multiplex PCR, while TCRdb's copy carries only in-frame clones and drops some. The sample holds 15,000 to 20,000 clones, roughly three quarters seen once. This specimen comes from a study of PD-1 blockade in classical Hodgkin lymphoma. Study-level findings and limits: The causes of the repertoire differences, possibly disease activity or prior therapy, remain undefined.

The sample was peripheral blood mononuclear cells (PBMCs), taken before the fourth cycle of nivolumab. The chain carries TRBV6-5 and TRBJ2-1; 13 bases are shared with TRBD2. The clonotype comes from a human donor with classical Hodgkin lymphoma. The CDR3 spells CASSPGLAGADEQFF. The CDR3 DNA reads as TGTGCCAGCAGTCCCGGACTAGCGGGAGCAGATGAGCAGTTCTTC.